The 20 T cell receptor beta chains presented below share a single source sample, sequenced in a study of blood T cell repertoires in COVID-19. Profiled with immunoSEQ multiplex PCR; TCRdb holds only in-frame clones, not every one. The data hold some 120,000 clones, with approximately 84% observed a single time. The sequencing input was peripheral blood. These receptors came from a woman younger than 45 who had recovered from COVID-19.

The chain joins TRBV9 to TRBJ1-2, with D hard to call. V was cut by 2 bases and J by 1 base, with 6 bases left in between. CDR3 length equals 13 residues. Germline values: CDR1 SGDLS, CDR2 YYNGEE. CDR3 sequence: CASSVQINYGYTF. The CDR3 DNA follows: TGTGCCAGCAGCGTCCAGATTAACTATGGCTACACCTTC.

The chain couples TRBV5-1 to TRBJ2-1; the match to TRBD2 covers 11 bases. The CDR3 consists of 18 residues. The germline CDR1 and CDR2 sequences are SGHRS and YFSETQ. Trimming cost V 1 base and J 0 bases; bases outside gene matches: 6. The CDR3 nucleotides are TGCGCCAGCAGCTTGTTGGCTAGCGGGGGGAGCTCCTACAATGAGCAGTTCTTC. It encodes CASSLLASGGSSYNEQFF.

The chain has TRBV6-1 and TRBJ1-4; D might be TRBD1 (5 bases). The CDR3 is 15 residues long. The germline CDR1 and CDR2 sequences are MNHNS and SASEGT. V gave up 0 bases and J gave up 8 bases, with 13 bases separating them. The CDR3 DNA reads as TGTGCCAGCAGTGAAGCGGGCAGGGCTTGGGAAAAACTGTTTTTT. Translating it yields CASSEAGRAWEKLFF.

This clone was seen a single time. The chain recombines TRBV18 with TRBJ1-3, with no clear D. Germline V CDR1 and CDR2: KGHSH, LQKENI. This CDR3 is built from 14 residues. Trimming took off 3 bases at V and 0 bases at J, with 6 bases between the two ends. Here the CDR3 DNA reads TGTGCCAGCTCACCGAGGAGCTCTGGAAACACCATATATTTT. This sequence encodes CASSPRSSGNTIYF.

This chain links TRBV19 with TRBJ2-1; the D gene is possibly TRBD1 (5 bases). CDR3 length: 11 amino acids. V shed 8 bases and J shed 7 bases, with 9 bases lying between them. The V gene's germline CDR1 is LNHDA and CDR2 SQIVND (reference sequence). CDR3 protein: CASSRANEQFF. CDR3 DNA: TGTGCCAGTTCCAGGGCGAATGAGCAGTTCTTC.

This chain joins TRBV12-3 or TRBV12-4 and TRBJ2-3; D ambiguous. The CDR3 has 12 residues. With 4 bases removed from V and 4 bases from J, the gap between germline ends came to 6 bases. CDR3 nucleotide sequence: TGTGCCAGCAGTTCCCCATCAGATACGCAGTATTTT. Translating it yields CASSSPSDTQYF.

V usage is TRBV4-1 and J usage is TRBJ2-3, with D possibly being TRBD1 (5 bases). With 0 bases removed from V and 4 bases from J, the gap between germline ends came to 11 bases. The germline gives CDR1 MGHRA, CDR2 YSYEKL. The CDR3 is made up of 15 amino acids. CDR3: CASSQDPLGADTQYF. CDR3 DNA: TGCGCCAGCAGCCAAGACCCCCTAGGGGCAGATACGCAGTATTTT.

V is TRBV18 and J is TRBJ1-1; TRBD1 might be the D (5 bases). The CDR3 runs 14 residues. Trimming left V 0 bases short and J 5 bases short, with 10 bases between. The germline V gene has CDR1 KGHSH and CDR2 LQKENI. CDR3 in amino acids: CASSPPSGGTEAFF. The CDR3 DNA is TGTGCCAGCTCACCACCCTCGGGGGGGACTGAAGCTTTCTTT.

This chain uses TRBV30 with TRBJ2-2, with D perhaps matching TRBD2 (7 bases). This CDR3 region has 15 residues. The germline V gene has CDR1 GTSNPN and CDR2 SVGIG (reference sequence). Trimming took 5 bases from V and 1 from J, leaving 14 bases between them. The DNA for the CDR3 is TGTGCCTGGGTGGCGGGGGCCAGGAACACCGGGGAGCTGTTTTTT. Translating it yields CAWVAGARNTGELFF.

CDR3 coding DNA: TGTGCCAGCAGCTTGGAGGGACTAGCGGTCACCGGGGAGCTGTTTTTT. Translation gives CASSLEGLAVTGELFF. This chain joins TRBV5-6 and TRBJ2-2, with TRBD2 identical over 11 bases. The junction had 2 bases not matched to a gene; V was cut back by 0 bases and J by 4 bases. From germline, CDR1 is SGHDT and CDR2 YYEEEE. The CDR3 totals 16 residues.

This clone has only one observation. The rearrangement joins TRBV14 to TRBJ2-7, with a possible D match to TRBD2 (6 bases). This CDR3 contains 12 residues. Germline V gene data show CDR1 as SGHDN and CDR2 as FVKESK. V lost 8 bases and J 0 bases, leaving 8 bases between the germline ends. The CDR3 spells CASGGSSYEQYF. The DNA for the CDR3 is TGTGCCAGCGGGGGGTCCTCCTACGAGCAGTACTTC.

V gene TRBV20-1 combines with J gene TRBJ2-1; 10 nucleotides line up with TRBD2. The trim removed 3 bases at V and 7 bases at J, leaving 6 bases unmatched. Looked up from germline, CDR1 is DFQATT and CDR2 is SNEGSKA (reference sequence). This CDR3 is built from 14 residues. The CDR3 region is CSASLSGRGNEQFF. The CDR3 nucleotides read TGCAGTGCTAGTCTGAGCGGGAGGGGGAATGAGCAGTTCTTC.

V is TRBV27 and J is TRBJ1-5; no reliable D call. The CDR3 totals 13 residues. Germline V gene sequence: CDR1 MNHEY, CDR2 SMNVEV (reference sequence). Trimming pared 4 bases from V and 6 bases from J, leaving 10 bases between. As DNA, the CDR3 is TGTGCCAGCAGTTCTGGGCTCTTTCAGCCCCAGCATTTT. The encoded protein is CASSSGLFQPQHF.

V and J are TRBV3-1 (or the pseudogene TRBV3-2) and TRBJ1-2, with D possibly being TRBD1 (5 bases). The germline V gene has CDR1 LGHDT and CDR2 YNNKEL (reference sequence). Trimming shortened V by 4 bases and J by 0 bases, and 15 bases separated the two germline ends. The CDR3 totals 16 residues. CDR3 DNA: TGTGCCAGCAGCCCTCGTAGCGGGGCGTCTAACTATGGCTACACCTTC. It specifies CASSPRSGASNYGYTF.

The chain joins TRBV6-9 to TRBJ1-5; TRBD1 matches at 9 bases. This CDR3 has 16 residues. Germline assignment: CDR1 MNHGY and CDR2 SVAAGI. The J segment lost 0 bases and the V segment lost 9 bases, leaving 9 bases of the junction unmatched. The CDR3 region has the DNA TGTGCCAGTTATCCCGGGACAGGGTATAGCAATCAGCCCCAGCATTTT. Its protein is CASYPGTGYSNQPQHF.

In its sample, this clone was seen once. The chain couples TRBV10-3 to TRBJ2-7, with 12 nucleotides matching TRBD2. The CDR3 runs to 16 residues. The germline gives CDR1 ENHRY, CDR2 SYGVKD. The V and J ends lost 3 bases and 6 bases, in that order; junction bases with no gene match: 9. Here the CDR3 reads CAISDPGLAGSAEQYF. The CDR3 DNA reads TGTGCCATCAGTGACCCGGGACTAGCGGGTTCCGCCGAGCAGTACTTC.

This clone was counted only a few times. J is TRBJ2-3 and V is TRBV3-1 (or the pseudogene TRBV3-2), with TRBD2 as a possible D gene (7 bases). V lost 4 bases to trimming and J lost 3 bases, with 14 bases between them. CDR1 and CDR2 (germline): LGHDT, YNNKEL (reference sequence). The CDR3 loop spans 15 amino acids. The CDR3 DNA reads as TGTGCCAGCAGCCGGGGAGGGGGGTTTACAGATACGCAGTATTTT. Translating gives CASSRGGGFTDTQYF.

The CDR3 loop reads CASRPLAGGPRETQYF. CDR3 coding DNA: TGTGCCAGCAGACCCCTAGCGGGAGGGCCGCGAGAGACCCAGTACTTC. The chain has TRBV2 and TRBJ2-5; TRBD2 agrees at 12 bases. Trimming took 6 bases from V and 4 from J; bases not matched to a gene: 9. CDR3 length equals 16 residues. CDR1 SNHLY and CDR2 FYNNEI come from the germline V gene.

The CDR3 region is CASSGLITDTQYF. As DNA, the CDR3 is TGTGCCAGCAGCGGACTGATCACAGATACGCAGTATTTT. The genes are TRBV6-5 and TRBJ2-3, with D perhaps TRBD2 (5 bases). Per germline, CDR1 MNHEY and CDR2 SVGAGI. This CDR3 contains 13 residues. Trimming pared 6 bases from V and 2 bases from J, leaving 9 bases between.

The CDR3 DNA reads TGTGCCAGCACCTCCAGGGTCGATGAGCAGTTCTTC. Translated: CASTSRVDEQFF. This rearrangement joins TRBV12-3 or TRBV12-4 to TRBJ2-1; a possible D gene is TRBD1 (5 bases). The V end lost 7 bases, the J end lost 8 bases, and 12 bases lay between the germline ends. The CDR3 is 12 residues long.